This entry lists 16 T cell receptor beta chains sequenced from one sample in a study of blood T cell repertoires in COVID-19. The protocol was immunoSEQ multiplex PCR, while the TCRdb copy is restricted to in-frame clones and leaves out a portion. Of 60,000 to 75,000 clones listed, 87% are singletons. Sequences were obtained from peripheral blood. These receptor sequences come from a man over 45 with active COVID-19.

The chain carries TRBV4-2 and TRBJ1-2, with D maybe TRBD1 (5 bases). This CDR3 spans 17 amino acids. V lost 0 bases to trimming and J lost 0 bases, with 14 bases between them. Germline V gene sequence: CDR1 LGHNA, CDR2 YNFKEQ. This CDR3 is CASSQDHWGVANYGYTF. The CDR3 region has the DNA TGTGCCAGCAGCCAAGATCACTGGGGCGTAGCTAACTATGGCTACACCTTC.

The V call is TRBV5-1, the J call TRBJ2-3, with 11 bases fitting TRBD2. V lost 3 bases to trimming and J lost 2 bases; unmatched junction nucleotides: 20. This CDR3 has 21 residues. CDR1 and CDR2 from the germline V gene are SGHRS and YFSETQ. The CDR3 reads CASSSGWLALAGGLNTDTQYF. The CDR3, as DNA: TGCGCCAGCAGCTCGGGTTGGTTGGCCCTAGCGGGAGGCCTCAACACAGATACGCAGTATTTT.

This clone has only a few counts. The DNA of the CDR3 is TGCGCCAGCAGTGCCGTTATTACCGACACGACGAAGCAGTACTTC. It specifies CASSAVITDTTKQYF. The chain employs TRBV10-1 and TRBJ2-7; D is unresolved. The CDR3 covers 15 residues. Trimming left V 4 bases short and J 8 bases short, with 21 bases between. Germline V gene sequence: CDR1 WNHNN, CDR2 SYGVQD (reference sequence).

This clone was counted a few times. This sequence joins TRBV7-9 and TRBJ1-2; D might be TRBD1 (6 bases). CDR1 and CDR2 from the germline V gene are SEHNR and FQNEAQ (reference sequence). The length of the CDR3 is 17 residues. V lost 5 bases and J lost 2, with 21 bases in between. The CDR3, as DNA: TGTGCCAGCAGCCCTATGTGGGGGGGTACAGGGAACTATGGCTACACCTTC. This sequence encodes CASSPMWGGTGNYGYTF.

The V and J genes are TRBV11-2 and TRBJ2-7; the match to TRBD1 covers 9 bases. Germline V gives CDR1 SGHAT, CDR2 FQNNGV. The CDR3 runs to 13 residues. J was trimmed by 4 bases and V by 3 bases; bases with no gene match: 1. CDR3 in amino acids: CASSFGQGYEQYF. DNA for the CDR3: TGTGCCAGCAGCTTTGGACAGGGGTACGAGCAGTACTTC.

The chain is built from TRBV6-6 and TRBJ2-1; a possible D gene is TRBD2 (6 bases). Trimming cost V 6 bases and J 0 bases, with 9 bases left between them. This CDR3 is built from 14 residues. Germline loops: CDR1 MNHNY, CDR2 SVGAGI (reference sequence). This chain's CDR3 is CASRAGSSYNEQFF. As DNA, the CDR3 is TGTGCCAGCAGGGCGGGGAGCTCCTACAATGAGCAGTTCTTC.

The V and J genes are TRBV15 and TRBJ2-1; the match to TRBD2 covers 7 bases. The CDR3 is 16 amino acids. The ends lost 0 bases at V and 7 bases at J; junction bases unmatched: 9. CDR1 and CDR2 from the germline V gene are LNHNV and YYDKDF (reference sequence). The CDR3 reads CATSRDLPSGINEQFF. The CDR3 region has the DNA TGTGCCACCAGCAGAGATCTGCCTAGCGGCATAAATGAGCAGTTCTTC.

A single count supports this clone. This chain links TRBV7-9 with TRBJ2-2; the D gene is possibly TRBD2 (5 bases). The CDR3 is 11 residues long. Germline assignment: CDR1 SEHNR and CDR2 FQNEAQ (reference sequence). Trimming stripped 5 bases from V and 7 bases from J, with 5 bases between. The CDR3 region has the DNA TGTGCCAGCAGCACTAGCGGGGAGCTGTTTTTT. Its protein is CASSTSGELFF.

The rearrangement joins TRBV29-1 to TRBJ1-5; 7 positions agree with TRBD1. The CDR3 covers 14 residues. Germline CDR1 SQVTM, CDR2 ANQGSEA. V dropped 7 bases and J dropped 5; count of bases not matched to a gene: 11. The CDR3 DNA sequence: TGCAGCGCAGGGGCAGGGGGGTTTGATCAGCCCCAGCATTTT. This codes for CSAGAGGFDQPQHF.

The chain couples TRBV11-2 to TRBJ2-2; D is unclear. Trimming pared 0 bases from V and 4 bases from J, leaving 6 bases between. Germline values: CDR1 SGHAT, CDR2 FQNNGV. The CDR3 totals 14 residues. This chain's CDR3 is CASSLDLSTGELFF. As DNA, the CDR3 is TGTGCCAGCAGCTTAGATCTCTCCACCGGGGAGCTGTTTTTT.

The rearrangement joins TRBV28 to TRBJ1-2; TRBD1 aligns across 9 bases. V dropped 0 bases and J dropped 3; count of bases not matched to a gene: 8. In germline, CDR1 is MDHEN, CDR2 SYDVKM. The CDR3 covers 17 residues. CDR3 in amino acids: CASSLWDRGAWDYGYTF. The CDR3 DNA reads as TGTGCCAGCAGTTTATGGGACAGGGGCGCTTGGGACTATGGCTACACCTTC.

The chain recombines TRBV4-2 with TRBJ1-1; TRBD1 is a possible D gene (5 bases). In germline, CDR1 is LGHNA, CDR2 YNFKEQ. The CDR3 is 16 amino acids. Trimming shortened V by 0 bases and J by 4 bases, and 15 bases separated the two germline ends. CDR3 residues: CASSQDPSGVRTEAFF. CDR3 nucleotide sequence: TGTGCCAGCAGCCAAGATCCGTCGGGGGTTCGCACTGAAGCTTTCTTT.

CDR3 sequence: CASSLGDYNRETQYF. The CDR3 DNA reads as TGCGCCAGCAGCTTGGGGGACTACAATAGAGAGACCCAGTACTTC. The chain combines TRBV5-1 with TRBJ2-5; 7 positions agree with TRBD2. Germline values: CDR1 SGHRS, CDR2 YFSETQ. The CDR3 is 15 amino acids. The ends lost 0 bases at V and 4 bases at J; junction bases unmatched: 6.

The chain couples TRBV19 to TRBJ2-1; 11 bases fit TRBD2. Germline CDR1 and CDR2: LNHDA and SQIVND (reference sequence). V lost 8 bases to trimming and J lost 8 bases; unmatched junction nucleotides: 11. This CDR3 spans 15 amino acids. CDR3 sequence: CASSLLAGAPHEQFF. For the CDR3, the DNA is TGTGCCAGTTCCTTACTAGCGGGAGCCCCCCATGAGCAGTTCTTC.

The chain combines TRBV18 with TRBJ2-3; possible D gene TRBD1, 6 bases. The CDR3 contains 16 residues. Trimming removed 5 bases from V and 5 bases from J, with 20 bases in between. The germline CDR1 and CDR2 sequences are KGHSH and LQKENI. CDR3 loop: CASSFRLAQGEDTQYF. The CDR3 DNA reads as TGTGCCAGCTCATTCCGCCTCGCACAGGGAGAAGATACGCAGTATTTT.

This chain links TRBV3-1 (or the pseudogene TRBV3-2) with TRBJ2-1; 11 bases line up with TRBD2. Unmatched junction bases numbered 5, after V lost 4 bases and J lost 3 bases. The CDR3 length is 16 residues. CDR1 and CDR2 from the germline V gene are LGHDT and YNNKEL (reference sequence). The CDR3 DNA is TGTGCCAGCAGCCGGACTAGCGGGTACCTCTACAATGAGCAGTTCTTC. This sequence encodes CASSRTSGYLYNEQFF.